Detailed here is one T cell receptor beta chain. The germline V and J ends were trimmed by 5 bases and 4 bases, with 11 bases remaining between them. The CDR3 is made up of 13 amino acids. Germline loops: CDR1 LNHDA, CDR2 SQIVND (reference sequence). This specimen comes from a study of T cell changes during pregnancy in multiple sclerosis. The table came from immunoSEQ multiplex PCR; TCRdb's copy has only in-frame clones and leaves some out. The table has under 30,000 clones, 80% to 90% seen once. The chain carries TRBV19 and TRBJ1-1, with D uncertain. Sequenced here: CD8+ T cells from peripheral blood mononuclear cells, sampled in the second trimester of pregnancy. The clonotype comes from a female donor with multiple sclerosis, enrolled in a pregnancy study. CDR3 in amino acids: CASSYPAGTEAFF. Written as DNA, the CDR3 is TGTGCCAGTAGTTATCCGGCGGGCACTGAAGCTTTCTTT.